These T cell receptor beta chains were read from a single sample in a study of T-cell reconstitution after alpha-beta-depleted transplantation in children. TCRdb ran MiXCR on the PCR reads and lists one entry per CDR3 protein. This table holds about 180,000 distinct CDR3 sequences, 11% found once. This material consisted of PBMCs, taken before TCRalphabeta/CD19-depleted stem cell transplant. Receptors originate from a boy between 2 and 10 years old with acute myeloid leukemia, due to receive a stem cell transplant. Both conserved end residues are part of each CDR3. D genes are given only for firm matches. The size field is filled for only some rows; it gives once, few, many or a size class.

d_gene	v_gene	j_gene	abundance	CDR3aa	CDR3nt
.	TRBV6-5	TRBJ2-3	many	CASSYSHRPTDTQYF	TGTGCCAGCAGTTACAGTCACAGGCCAACAGATACGCAGTATTTT
TRBD1	TRBV11-1	TRBJ2-2	few	CASSPLDRVAGELFF	TGTGCCAGCAGCCCATTGGACAGGGTCGCCGGGGAGCTGTTTTTT
.	TRBV20-1	TRBJ2-3	.	CSARGLLDTQYF	TGCAGTGCTAGGGGCCTGTTGGATACGCAGTATTTT
TRBD1	TRBV9	TRBJ1-3	many	CASSVAPTGSKGNTIYF	TGTGCCAGCAGCGTAGCTCCGACAGGGTCGAAGGGAAACACCATATATTTT
TRBD1	TRBV20-1	TRBJ1-1	many	CSAREAGQGASAFF	TGCAGTGCTAGGGAGGCGGGGCAGGGGGCTTCTGCTTTCTTT
TRBD2	TRBV12-3/TRBV12-4	TRBJ2-4	many	CATLHSGGKNIQYF	TGTGCCACCCTCCATTCCGGGGGGAAAAACATTCAGTACTTC
TRBD1	TRBV6-5	TRBJ1-5	many	CASSYTSGQGPWQPQHF	TGTGCCAGCAGTTACACCTCGGGACAGGGTCCTTGGCAGCCCCAGCATTTT
.	TRBV24-1	TRBJ2-7	many	CATSEGSAYEQYF	TGTGCCACCAGTGAGGGATCCGCCTACGAGCAGTACTTC
.	TRBV9	TRBJ2-2	many	CASSVETDGELFF	TGTGCCAGCAGCGTAGAAACAGACGGGGAGCTGTTTTTT
TRBD1	TRBV5-1	TRBJ1-1	many	CASSWGTGGTEAFF	TGCGCCAGCAGCTGGGGAACAGGGGGCACTGAAGCTTTCTTT
.	TRBV20-1	TRBJ2-7	many	CSARSSRNSYEQYF	TGCAGTGCCAGATCCAGTCGCAATTCCTACGAGCAGTACTTC
.	TRBV7-2	TRBJ2-4	many	CASSLGNIQYF	TGTGCCAGCAGCTTGGGAAACATTCAGTACTTC
.	TRBV5-6	TRBJ2-1	many	CASSLVWISGEQFF	TGTGCCAGCAGCTTGGTGTGGATCTCGGGTGAGCAGTTCTTC
TRBD2	TRBV20-1	TRBJ2-3	many	CSAPGGASTDTQYF	TGCAGTGCCCCGGGGGGGGCCAGCACAGATACGCAGTATTTT
.	TRBV7-2	TRBJ2-4	many	CASSLGGRFKNIQYF	TGTGCCAGCAGCTTAGGAGGCAGGTTTAAAAACATTCAGTACTTC
.	TRBV19	TRBJ1-5	few	CASRGGGEPQHF	TGTGCCAGTAGGGGAGGAGGCGAGCCCCAGCATTTT
.	TRBV27	TRBJ2-2	many	CASSQQAGELFF	TGTGCCAGCAGTCAGCAGGCCGGGGAGCTGTTTTTT
.	TRBV2	TRBJ2-3	many	CASIRQRTDTQYF	TGTGCCAGCATACGACAGCGCACAGATACGCAGTATTTT
.	TRBV28	TRBJ2-7	many	CASSTITRLAVPEQYF	TGTGCCAGCAGTACGATCACGAGGCTGGCGGTTCCGGAGCAGTACTTC
TRBD1	TRBV12-3/TRBV12-4	TRBJ1-1	many	CASSPRTGGNTEAFF	TGTGCCAGCAGTCCAAGGACAGGGGGGAACACTGAAGCTTTCTTT
.	TRBV6-5	TRBJ2-6	many	CASSYQPPQGAGANVLTF	TGTGCCAGCAGTTACCAACCGCCACAGGGCGCTGGGGCCAACGTCCTGACTTTC
.	TRBV7-9	TRBJ1-1	many	CASIVSSLNTEAFF	TGTGCCAGCATCGTTTCCTCGTTGAACACTGAAGCTTTCTTT
TRBD2	TRBV27	TRBJ2-1	many	CASSSSGSKAGLNYNEQFF	TGTGCCAGCAGTTCTAGCGGGAGTAAGGCTGGGCTCAACTACAATGAGCAGTTCTTC
TRBD2	TRBV20-1	TRBJ2-1	many	CSARTAGGVRGNEQFF	TGCAGTGCTAGGACGGCGGGGGGGGTTAGGGGGAATGAGCAGTTCTTC
.	TRBV7-3	TRBJ2-6	many	CASSSASGANVLTF	TGTGCCAGCAGCTCCGCATCTGGGGCCAACGTCCTGACTTTC
TRBD1	TRBV5-5	TRBJ2-7	many	CASTRRDRGPYEQYF	TGTGCCAGCACTCGCCGGGACAGGGGTCCCTACGAGCAGTACTTC
.	TRBV7-9	TRBJ2-1	many	CASSQPGDNEQFF	TGTGCCAGCAGCCAGCCGGGAGACAATGAGCAGTTCTTC
TRBD2	TRBV28	TRBJ2-4	many	CASSFSGLAGVLAKNIQYF	TGTGCCAGCAGTTTCTCCGGACTAGCGGGTGTTTTAGCCAAAAACATTCAGTACTTC
.	TRBV12-3/TRBV12-4	TRBJ1-6	many	CASSFRGGNSPLHF	TGTGCCAGCAGTTTTAGAGGGGGGAATTCACCCCTCCACTTT
TRBD1	TRBV28	TRBJ2-7	many	CASSLPVTGGDPLNGYEQYF	TGTGCCAGCAGTTTACCAGTGACAGGGGGCGACCCCCTAAACGGCTACGAGCAGTACTTC
.	TRBV21-1	TRBJ1-3	many	CASSKEGGEPSGNTIYF	TGTGCCAGCAGCAAAGAGGGAGGGGAGCCCTCTGGAAACACCATATATTTT
TRBD2	TRBV6-1	TRBJ2-7	many	CASRPGTSPYEQYF	TGTGCCAGCAGACCCGGGACTAGCCCCTACGAGCAGTACTTC
.	TRBV2	TRBJ1-5	many	CASQWVLTHDQPQHF	TGTGCCAGCCAGTGGGTCCTAACGCACGATCAGCCCCAGCATTTT
TRBD1	TRBV5-1	TRBJ2-3	many	CASSSMTGWTDTQYF	TGCGCCAGCAGCTCGATGACAGGGTGGACAGATACGCAGTATTTT
TRBD2	TRBV6-1	TRBJ2-7	.	CASSETSGAYEQYF	TGTGCCAGCAGCGAAACTAGCGGGGCATACGAGCAGTACTTC
.	TRBV5-1	TRBJ1-1	many	CASRQTGGLNTEAFF	TGCGCCAGCCGGCAGACTGGGGGGCTGAACACTGAAGCTTTCTTT